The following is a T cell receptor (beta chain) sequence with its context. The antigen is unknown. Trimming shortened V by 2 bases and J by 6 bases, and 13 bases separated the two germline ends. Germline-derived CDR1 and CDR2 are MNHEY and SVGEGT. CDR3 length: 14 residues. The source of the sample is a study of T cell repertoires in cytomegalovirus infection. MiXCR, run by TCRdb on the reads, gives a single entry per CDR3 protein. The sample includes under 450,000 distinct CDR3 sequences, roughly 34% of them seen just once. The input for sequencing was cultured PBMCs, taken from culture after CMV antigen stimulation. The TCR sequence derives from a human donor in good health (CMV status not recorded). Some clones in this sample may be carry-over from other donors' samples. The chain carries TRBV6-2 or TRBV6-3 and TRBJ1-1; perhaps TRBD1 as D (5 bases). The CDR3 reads CASSYGGPGAEAFF. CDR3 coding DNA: TGTGCCAGCAGTTACGGGGGACCGGGCGCTGAAGCTTTCTTT.